This T cell receptor beta chain was retrieved from a study of CD8 T cells in ankylosing spondylitis. Germline assignment: CDR1 SGHTA and CDR2 FQGTGA. The V end was cut by 3 bases, the J end by 4 bases, with 21 bases between. CDR3 length: 17 amino acids. Quantitative molecular-barcoded 5'-RACE generated the TCR beta libraries. A single record per CDR3 protein comes from TCRdb applying MiXCR to the 5' RACE reads. The sample has about 160,000 distinct CDR3 sequences; roughly 44% are singletons. The TCR originated in a male donor with ankylosing spondylitis. V is TRBV7-3 and J is TRBJ1-1; D ambiguous. The sequenced material came from synovial fluid, either unsorted or a sorted T cell fraction (not recorded which). The CDR3 loop reads CASSLAGGRGPGTEAFF. The CDR3 DNA reads as TGTGCCAGCAGCTTGGCCGGAGGGAGAGGGCCTGGCACTGAAGCTTTCTTT.